What follows describes a single T cell receptor beta chain. What it binds is unknown. Tagging with unique molecular identifiers was a feature of the TCR beta cDNA libraries. From the PCR reads, TCRdb called clonotypes with MiXCR, one entry per CDR3 protein. Among more than 450,000 distinct CDR3 sequences listed, around 44% were seen once. The germline CDR1 and CDR2 sequences are KGHDR and SFDVKD. The V and J ends lost 0 bases and 7 bases, in that order; junction bases with no gene match: 6. The CDR3 covers 16 residues. This sample was taken from a study of post-analysis software for immune sequencing data. Regarding the study as a whole: Included in a set of about 5 TRBV segments more frequent in patients than controls were TRBV5-6, TRBV5-1 and TRBV20-1. Samples made in the same batch grouped tightly together by F measure.

What was sequenced was blood. The TCR sequence derives from a girl under 18 with multiple sclerosis. V and J are TRBV24-1 and TRBJ2-1; 9 bases are a match to TRBD1. The CDR3 coding sequence is TGTGCCACCAGTGATTTGACCGGGACAGGGATTAATGAGCAGTTCTTC. Translated, it gives CATSDLTGTGINEQFF.